A single sample gave rise to the 29 T cell receptor beta chains below, sequenced in a study of T cell changes during pregnancy in multiple sclerosis. Here immunoSEQ multiplex PCR was the method, and the copy in TCRdb shows in-frame clones only, minus some. The sample has 88,000 or so clones, 92% seen once. This specimen consisted of peripheral blood, obtained before pregnancy. These receptors came from a female donor with multiple sclerosis, enrolled in a pregnancy study.

The chain couples TRBV4-1 to TRBJ1-1, with D tentatively TRBD1 (6 bases). V gave up 4 bases and J gave up 7 bases, with 7 bases separating them. The CDR3 runs 11 residues. Germline V gene data show CDR1 as MGHRA and CDR2 as YSYEKL. Written as DNA, the CDR3 is TGCGCCAGCAGCCCAGGGGTTGAAGCTTTCTTT. Protein product: CASSPGVEAFF.

J is TRBJ2-1 and V is TRBV9; 12 nucleotides line up with TRBD2. This CDR3 region has 16 residues. Trimming cost V 0 bases and J 7 bases; bases outside gene matches: 5. Germline values: CDR1 SGDLS, CDR2 YYNGEE. For the CDR3, the DNA is TGTGCCAGCAGCGTAGCGTCTAGCGGGGGGGCTAATGAGCAGTTCTTC. It specifies CASSVASSGGANEQFF. Looking up the rest from reference TRBV9 and TRBJ2-1 gives the full variable domain: DSGVTQTPKHLITATGQRVTLRCSPRSGDLSVYWYQQSLDQGLQFLIQYYNGEERAKGNILERFSAQQFPDLHSELNLSSLELGDSALYFCASSVASSGGANEQFFGPGTRLTVL.

The V gene is TRBV12-2, the J gene TRBJ2-7; the listed D gene, TRBD1, was not tested against the DNA. TRBV12-2 is marked as a pseudogene. The CDR3 totals 19 residues. The CDR3 sequence: CASRLERRWPRDISYEQYF. CDR3 DNA sequence: TGTGCAAGTCGCTTAGAACGGCGGTGGCCCCGGGACATTTCCTACGAGCAGTACTTC.

This clone came up once. The rearrangement links TRBV6-1 to TRBJ1-5, with D hard to call. Germline V gene lookup returns CDR1 MNHNS and CDR2 SASEGT. V was clipped by 7 bases and J by 1 base, with 8 bases between them. The CDR3 consists of 13 residues. Here the CDR3 DNA reads TGTGCCAGCAACGTCGGGAGCAATCAGCCCCAGCATTTT. This codes for CASNVGSNQPQHF.

The rearrangement links TRBV6-4 to TRBJ2-2; 7 nucleotides agree with TRBD1. The J segment lost 4 bases and the V segment lost 6 bases, leaving 2 bases of the junction unmatched. The CDR3 covers 13 residues. Looked up from germline, CDR1 is MRHNA and CDR2 is SNTAGT. For the CDR3, the DNA is TGTGCCAGCAGCCGGGACAGCACCGGGGAGCTGTTTTTT. This gives the protein CASSRDSTGELFF.

This rearrangement joins TRBV19 to TRBJ1-1; D is ambiguous. V lost 4 bases to trimming and J lost 10 bases, with 16 bases between them. Germline V gene lookup returns CDR1 LNHDA and CDR2 SQIVND (reference sequence). The CDR3 is 13 residues long. CDR3 DNA sequence: TGTGCCAGTAGTAGCTTCGAGGGCCGGACAGCTTTCTTT. Residues: CASSSFEGRTAFF.

The chain is built from TRBV4-2 and TRBJ2-1; possible D gene TRBD2, 5 bases. V lost 3 bases and J lost 10, with 19 bases in between. The CDR3 runs to 15 residues. CDR1 LGHNA and CDR2 YNFKEQ come from the germline V gene. The CDR3 nucleotides read TGTGCCAGCAGCCATGGAGGACCCGCGGGTTCGGAGCAGTTCTTC. Its translation is CASSHGGPAGSEQFF.

The chain employs TRBV2 and TRBJ2-7; D call uncertain. Germline CDR1 and CDR2: SNHLY and FYNNEI. Trimming removed 8 bases at V and 7 bases at J, with 21 bases between. The CDR3 runs 14 residues. The CDR3 sequence is CASLTIDSPEEQYF. CDR3 coding DNA: TGTGCCAGCCTTACTATTGACTCTCCGGAAGAGCAGTACTTC.

The V and J genes are TRBV5-1 and TRBJ1-2, with D maybe TRBD1 (5 bases). Germline V CDR1 and CDR2: SGHRS, YFSETQ. The germline V and J ends were trimmed by 4 bases and 2 bases, with 9 bases remaining between them. This CDR3 region has 13 residues. CDR3 sequence (DNA): TGCGCCAGCAGCGGGGCCTCCAACTATGGCTACACCTTC. Amino acids: CASSGASNYGYTF. Variable domain in full (rest from reference TRBV5-1 and TRBJ1-2): KAGVTQTPRYLIKTRGQQVTLSCSPISGHRSVSWYQQTPGQGLQFLFEYFSETQRNKGNFPGRFSGRQFSNSRSEMNVSTLELGDSALYLCASSGASNYGYTFGSGTRLTVV.

The CDR3 DNA reads TGCGCCAGCAGCTTGGGAAGGAGAGACACTGAAGCTTTCTTT. Translated: CASSLGRRDTEAFF. This chain joins TRBV5-1 and TRBJ1-1; D call uncertain. This CDR3 region has 14 residues. Trimming stripped 0 bases from V and 3 bases from J, with 9 bases between. Germline-derived CDR1 and CDR2 are SGHRS and YFSETQ.

J is TRBJ1-2 and V is TRBV5-5, with D maybe TRBD1 (6 bases). Germline CDR1 reads SGHKS; CDR2 reads YYEKEE (reference sequence). V lost 4 bases and J lost 4, with 23 bases in between. This CDR3 has 17 amino acids. CDR3 coding DNA: TGTGCCAGCAGCGCGGAGGACAGATCTCTGGATATCTATGGCTACACCTTC. Residues: CASSAEDRSLDIYGYTF.

The V call is TRBV9, the J call TRBJ2-3, with 9 nucleotides matching TRBD2. The junction had 5 bases not matched to a gene; V was cut back by 4 bases and J by 5 bases. The CDR3 length is 14 residues. Germline V gene lookup returns CDR1 SGDLS and CDR2 YYNGEE. CDR3 sequence: CASSMRGGQDTQYF. The CDR3 DNA sequence: TGTGCCAGCAGCATGCGGGGGGGCCAAGATACGCAGTATTTT.

This chain uses TRBV18 with TRBJ2-7; D might be TRBD1 (5 bases). Germline values: CDR1 KGHSH, CDR2 LQKENI. The CDR3 runs 14 residues. V lost 4 bases to trimming and J lost 2 bases, with 12 bases between them. The DNA for the CDR3 is TGTGCCAGCTCACTTGGGCAGGGTGCCTACGAGCAGTACTTC. Translated, it gives CASSLGQGAYEQYF.

The chain combines TRBV2 with TRBJ2-1, with D maybe TRBD1 (5 bases). V lost 4 bases and J lost 2, with 15 bases in between. The CDR3 contains 16 residues. Germline-derived CDR1 and CDR2 are SNHLY and FYNNEI. CDR3 nucleotide sequence: TGTGCCAGCAGTGTAAGCAGGGTAGGGACCTACAATGAGCAGTTCTTC. Encoded protein: CASSVSRVGTYNEQFF.

CDR3 bases: TGCGCCAGCAGCTTGACAGGGACGGGCCAGCCCCAGCATTTT. Translated: CASSLTGTGQPQHF. This chain uses TRBV5-1 with TRBJ1-5; TRBD1 might be the D (6 bases). The germline V gene encodes CDR1 SGHRS and CDR2 YFSETQ. The germline V and J ends were trimmed by 1 base and 7 bases, with 12 bases remaining between them. The CDR3 is made up of 14 amino acids.

Here the CDR3 DNA reads TGTGCCAGCAGCCCCAGCGGGGGCCCGTTGGGCGAGCAGTACTTC. It is translated as CASSPSGGPLGEQYF. V gene TRBV7-3 combines with J gene TRBJ2-7, with TRBD2 identical over 8 bases. With V trimmed by 5 bases and J by 6 bases, 12 bases remained unmatched. Germline V CDR1 and CDR2: SGHTA, FQGTGA. The CDR3 has 15 amino acids.

V and J are TRBV13 and TRBJ2-3; TRBD1 matches at 8 bases. Germline CDR1 reads PRHDT; CDR2 reads FYEKMQ (reference sequence). Unmatched junction bases numbered 11, after V lost 4 bases and J lost 5 bases. This CDR3 region has 16 residues. The CDR3 spells CASSSRQGPPLDTQYF. In DNA form, the CDR3 reads TGTGCCAGCAGCTCCCGACAGGGGCCCCCACTAGATACGCAGTATTTT.

The rearrangement uses TRBV19 and TRBJ1-2, with D perhaps matching TRBD1 (5 bases). Per the germline V gene, CDR1 is LNHDA and CDR2 is SQIVND (reference sequence). Trimming cost V 4 bases and J 2 bases, with 11 bases left between them. The CDR3 totals 14 residues. The CDR3 DNA reads TGTGCCAGTAGTAATTTGCCAGGGAACTATGGCTACACCTTC. It specifies CASSNLPGNYGYTF. The whole variable domain, remainder taken from reference TRBV19 and TRBJ1-2, is DGGITQSPKYLFRKEGQNVTLSCEQNLNHDAMYWYRQDPGQGLRLIYYSQIVNDFQKGDIAEGYSVSREKKESFPLTVTSAQKNPTAFYLCASSNLPGNYGYTFGSGTRLTVV.

The chain couples TRBV5-8 to TRBJ1-1; no clear D gene. V lost 0 bases, J lost 3 bases, and 9 bases lay in between. The germline V gene encodes CDR1 SGHTS and CDR2 YDEGEE. This CDR3 comprises 14 residues. The CDR3 loop reads CASSLVAVYTEAFF. DNA for the CDR3: TGTGCCAGCAGCTTGGTAGCGGTTTACACTGAAGCTTTCTTT.

This clone came up a few times. This rearrangement joins TRBV2 to TRBJ2-2; D is perhaps TRBD1 (6 bases). V lost 4 bases and J lost 1, with 10 bases in between. Germline V lookup: CDR1 SNHLY, CDR2 FYNNEI. CDR3 length: 15 amino acids. This CDR3 is CASSAGTLNTGELFF. DNA of the CDR3: TGTGCCAGCAGTGCCGGGACACTGAACACCGGGGAGCTGTTTTTT.

This clone was seen only once. The chain's CDR3 is CASSYKDRVGYTF. CDR3 nucleotides: TGTGCCAGCAGTTACAAGGACAGGGTAGGGTACACCTTC. V gene TRBV6-5 combines with J gene TRBJ1-2; 8 positions match TRBD1. This CDR3 region has 13 residues. The junction had 7 bases not matched to a gene; V was cut back by 2 bases and J by 11 bases. Germline V gene sequence: CDR1 MNHEY, CDR2 SVGAGI.

This sequence joins TRBV11-2 and TRBJ1-2, with TRBD1 matching 9 bases. The CDR3 runs to 13 residues. The J segment lost 8 bases and the V segment lost 5 bases, leaving 6 bases of the junction unmatched. The V gene's germline CDR1 is SGHAT and CDR2 FQNNGV. The CDR3 loop reads CASSPGTGWGYTF. For the CDR3, the DNA is TGTGCCAGCAGCCCCGGGACAGGGTGGGGCTACACCTTC.

The chain combines TRBV27 with TRBJ1-5; TRBD1 matches at 8 bases. Germline V gene lookup returns CDR1 MNHEY and CDR2 SMNVEV (reference sequence). The CDR3 is made up of 14 amino acids. V trimming: 8 bases; J trimming: 5 bases; junction bases outside the gene matches: 8. The CDR3 DNA follows: TGTGCCAGCTCAGCCCAGGGGGCGTATCAGCCCCAGCATTTT. Translating it yields CASSAQGAYQPQHF.

This clone was seen a single time. V usage is TRBV7-3 and J usage is TRBJ2-7, with 10 bases aligning to TRBD1. The CDR3 loop spans 17 amino acids. V gave up 7 bases and J gave up 0 bases; unmatched junction bases: 12. Per the germline V gene, CDR1 is SGHTA and CDR2 is FQGTGA. DNA of the CDR3: TGTGCCAGCATCGAGAGAGACAGGGGGCCCTGCTCCTACGAGCAGTACTTC. Protein product: CASIERDRGPCSYEQYF.

V is TRBV5-1 and J is TRBJ2-5, with 11 bases matching TRBD2. V was clipped by 3 bases and J by 2 bases; unmatched bases: 3. Germline CDR1 reads SGHRS; CDR2 reads YFSETQ. The CDR3 extends over 15 amino acids. Here the CDR3 DNA reads TGCGCCAGCAGCTCTAGCGGGGGGAAACAAGAGACCCAGTACTTC. It codes for CASSSSGGKQETQYF.

The V call is TRBV5-1, the J call TRBJ2-3; 9 nucleotides agree with TRBD1. V was pared by 5 bases and J by 4 bases, with 5 bases of the junction left unmatched. This CDR3 comprises 14 residues. Germline CDR1 and CDR2: SGHRS and YFSETQ. CDR3 sequence reads: CASSPGQGSDTQYF. The CDR3 coding sequence is TGCGCCAGCAGTCCGGGACAGGGATCAGATACGCAGTATTTT. The complete variable domain, with remaining parts taken from reference TRBV5-1 and TRBJ2-3, reads KAGVTQTPRYLIKTRGQQVTLSCSPISGHRSVSWYQQTPGQGLQFLFEYFSETQRNKGNFPGRFSGRQFSNSRSEMNVSTLELGDSALYLCASSPGQGSDTQYFGPGTRLTVL.

The chain is built from TRBV6-5 and TRBJ2-1; 9 nucleotides agree with TRBD2. Trimming at V came to 5 bases and at J to 4 bases, leaving 6 bases not matched to a gene. Looked up from germline, CDR1 is MNHEY and CDR2 is SVGAGI. There are 15 residues in the CDR3. CDR3: CASSQTSGGYNEQFF. CDR3 DNA: TGTGCCAGCAGTCAGACTAGCGGCGGATACAATGAGCAGTTCTTC.

The chain combines TRBV6-6 with TRBJ1-5; no firm D call. V shed 6 bases and J shed 5 bases, with 17 bases lying between them. The V gene's germline CDR1 is MNHNY and CDR2 SVGAGI (reference sequence). The CDR3 is 15 amino acids. CDR3 region: CASRDPVVGDQPQHF. The CDR3 DNA sequence: TGTGCCAGCAGAGACCCGGTCGTGGGAGATCAGCCCCAGCATTTT.

The chain links TRBV2 to TRBJ2-7; possible D gene TRBD1, 6 bases. This CDR3 comprises 15 residues. V lost 9 bases and J 0 bases, leaving 18 bases between the germline ends. The germline V gene encodes CDR1 SNHLY and CDR2 FYNNEI. As DNA, the CDR3 is TGTGCCAGGGCACCGGGACACGGTAGCTCCTACGAGCAGTACTTC. Its protein is CARAPGHGSSYEQYF.